The 19 T cell receptor beta chains given below trace back to one sample, sequenced in a study of Ad26.COV2.S vaccination and SARS-CoV-2 variants. Assay: immunoSEQ multiplex PCR; the TCRdb copy retains only in-frame clones and omits some. This sample carries some 250,000 clones, over 75% of them seen once, and the ten largest clones take approximately 11%. As for treatment: roughly 20 received Ad26.COV2.S at low or high dose, single or two shots; a few received placebo; per-sample allocation not given. Sample collection was performed on day 63 after the first vaccine or placebo injection. This specimen consisted of peripheral blood, obtained in a trial of Ad26.COV2.S vaccine versus placebo. These receptors were taken from a person aged 18 to 65 who received the Ad26.COV2.S COVID-19 vaccine or a placebo.

The chain recombines TRBV12-3 or TRBV12-4 with TRBJ1-4; D call uncertain. The CDR3 runs 11 residues. Trimming cost V 9 bases and J 5 bases, with 7 bases left between them. CDR3 bases: TGTGCCAGTGGGAGAAATGAAAAACTGTTTTTT. It specifies CASGRNEKLFF.

This chain connects TRBV5-6 to TRBJ2-5, with 11 nucleotides matching TRBD1. The CDR3 covers 14 residues. J was trimmed by 2 bases and V by 4 bases; bases with no gene match: 1. Germline assignment: CDR1 SGHDT and CDR2 YYEEEE. The CDR3 protein is CASSGTGGQETQYF. In nucleotides, the CDR3 is TGTGCCAGCAGCGGGACAGGGGGACAAGAGACCCAGTACTTC.

The V and J genes are TRBV10-3 and TRBJ1-6, with D unclear. Germline assignment: CDR1 ENHRY and CDR2 SYGVKD. V lost 0 bases and J lost 10, with 10 bases in between. CDR3 length: 14 amino acids. DNA for the CDR3: TGTGCCATCAGTGAGTCCCCAGGAGGATCACCCCTCCACTTT. Residues: CAISESPGGSPLHF.

The chain links TRBV28 to TRBJ2-5; the match to TRBD2 covers 14 bases. The CDR3 sequence is 17 residues long. The ends lost 3 bases at V and 5 bases at J; junction bases unmatched: 8. Germline CDR1 is MDHEN and CDR2 is SYDVKM. CDR3 nucleotide sequence: TGTGCCAGCAGTTTCACAGCGGGACTAGCGGGGGAGGAGACCCAGTACTTC. Residues: CASSFTAGLAGEETQYF.

This clone has just one count. The genes are TRBV5-1 and TRBJ2-1; TRBD1 is a possible D gene (6 bases). This CDR3 has 19 amino acids. Trimming shortened V by 3 bases and J by 3 bases, and 25 bases separated the two germline ends. The germline CDR1 and CDR2 sequences are SGHRS and YFSETQ. CDR3 amino acids: CASSSRQDPPPLHYNEQFF. In DNA, the CDR3 is TGCGCCAGCAGCTCGAGACAGGACCCCCCGCCGCTCCACTACAATGAGCAGTTCTTC.

This clone was counted a single time. This CDR3 is CASRTASSYNSPLHF. The DNA for the CDR3 is TGTGCGTCACGGACAGCTAGCTCCTATAATTCACCCCTCCACTTT. The chain carries TRBV30 and TRBJ1-6, with D perhaps matching TRBD1 (6 bases). This CDR3 contains 15 residues. Germline CDR1 reads GTSNPN; CDR2 reads SVGIG (reference sequence).

The gene calls are TRBV7-2 and TRBJ2-3; the match to TRBD2 covers 11 bases. This CDR3 contains 18 residues. Germline V CDR1 and CDR2: SGHTA, FQGNSA. Trimming at V came to 5 bases and at J to 0 bases, leaving 10 bases not matched to a gene. The DNA of the CDR3 is TGTGCCAGCAGCGGCACTAGCGGGAGAAATCCAAGCACAGATACGCAGTATTTT. Translation gives CASSGTSGRNPSTDTQYF. Full variable domain (rest looked up from reference TRBV7-2 and TRBJ2-3): GAGVSQSPSNKVTEKGKDVELRCDPISGHTALYWYRQSLGQGLEFLIYFQGNSAPDKSGLPSDRFSAERTGGSVSTLTIQRTQQEDSAVYLCASSGTSGRNPSTDTQYFGPGTRLTVL.

V usage is TRBV2 and J usage is TRBJ2-3; 13 bases are a match to TRBD2. The V segment lost 5 bases and the J segment 6 bases; nucleotides outside the gene matches: 5. The CDR3 has 15 amino acids. The germline CDR1 and CDR2 sequences are SNHLY and FYNNEI. The CDR3 protein is CASSQLAGGRDTQYF. The CDR3, as DNA: TGTGCCAGCAGTCAACTAGCGGGGGGGAGGGATACGCAGTATTTT. Full variable domain (rest looked up from reference TRBV2 and TRBJ2-3): EPEVTQTPSHQVTQMGQEVILRCVPISNHLYFYWYRQILGQKVEFLVSFYNNEISEKSEIFDDQFSVERPDGSNFTLKIRSTKLEDSAMYFCASSQLAGGRDTQYFGPGTRLTVL.

The genes are TRBV2 and TRBJ2-7; D gene uncertain. Between the trimmed V and J ends, which lost 2 bases and 12 bases, there was a span of 11 bases. The CDR3 is made up of 11 amino acids. The germline CDR1 and CDR2 sequences are SNHLY and FYNNEI. The DNA of the CDR3 is TGTGCCAGCAGTGAAATGGGTAATCGGTACTTC. It translates to CASSEMGNRYF.

V gene TRBV28 combines with J gene TRBJ2-4; D perhaps matches TRBD1 (6 bases). Germline V CDR1 and CDR2: MDHEN, SYDVKM. The germline V and J ends were trimmed by 5 bases and 3 bases, with 17 bases remaining between them. This CDR3 is built from 16 residues. The CDR3, as DNA: TGTGCCAGCAGTGCATACACAGGGACGGTCAAAAACATTCAGTACTTC. This codes for CASSAYTGTVKNIQYF. The entire variable domain, with the rest obtained from reference TRBV28 and TRBJ2-4, is as follows: DVKVTQSSRYLVKRTGEKVFLECVQDMDHENMFWYRQDPGLGLRLIYFSYDVKMKEKGDIPEGYSVSREKKERFSLILESASTNQTSMYLCASSAYTGTVKNIQYFGAGTRLSVL.

This chain connects TRBV25-1 to TRBJ1-2; unclear D gene. V was cut by 4 bases and J by 2 bases, with 11 bases left in between. Germline CDR1 is MGHDK and CDR2 is SYGVNS. CDR3 size: 14 residues. The CDR3 bases are TGTGCCAGCAGTGGAAGGGTTGGGAACTATGGCTACACCTTC. Its protein product is CASSGRVGNYGYTF.

The J gene is TRBJ2-7, the V gene TRBV6-6, with TRBD2 matching 8 bases. The CDR3 has 14 amino acids. V trimming: 2 bases; J trimming: 6 bases; junction bases outside the gene matches: 6. Germline V gene sequence: CDR1 MNHNY, CDR2 SVGAGI (reference sequence). CDR3 coding DNA: TGTGCCAGCAGTTACACGGGAGGGAGAGGCGAGCAGTACTTC. This translates into CASSYTGGRGEQYF.

V and J are TRBV30 and TRBJ1-2; 11 nucleotides align to TRBD1. The germline V gene encodes CDR1 GTSNPN and CDR2 SVGIG (reference sequence). The CDR3 is 14 amino acids. The V gene end was trimmed by 4 bases and the J gene end by 5 bases; junction bases not matched to a gene: 6. The CDR3 here is CAWIRTGGGYGYTF. In nucleotides, the CDR3 is TGTGCCTGGATCAGGACAGGGGGCGGGTATGGCTACACCTTC.

The DNA for the CDR3 is TGTGCCAGCAGTCAAGGACAGGGGGCGAATCAGCCCCAGCATTTT. Protein sequence: CASSQGQGANQPQHF. The rearrangement uses TRBV2 and TRBJ1-5; 11 nucleotides line up with TRBD1. CDR1 is SNHLY and CDR2 is FYNNEI in the germline V gene. J was trimmed by 4 bases and V by 5 bases; bases with no gene match: 4. The CDR3 contains 15 residues.

This clone was picked up one time. J is TRBJ2-5 and V is TRBV15; no reliable D call. Between the trimmed V and J ends, which lost 0 bases and 4 bases, there was a span of 9 bases. Germline CDR1 and CDR2: LNHNV and YYDKDF (reference sequence). The CDR3 has 14 amino acids. The CDR3 bases are TGTGCCACCAGCAGAGATAAGGCGAGAGAGACCCAGTACTTC. Residues: CATSRDKARETQYF.

This clone appeared once. The chain is built from TRBV28 and TRBJ2-5, with a weak D call TRBD2 (5 bases). V lost 3 bases, J lost 3 bases, and 8 bases lay in between. The CDR3 runs to 13 residues. Germline CDR1 reads MDHEN; CDR2 reads SYDVKM. The CDR3 DNA follows: TGTGCCAGCAGTTTCCCCGGGAAAGAGACCCAGTACTTC. Translation gives CASSFPGKETQYF.

This chain connects TRBV7-2 to TRBJ2-5; 8 nucleotides match TRBD2. V lost 6 bases to trimming and J lost 5 bases; unmatched junction nucleotides: 11. The CDR3 length is 15 residues. Germline lookup yields CDR1 SGHTA and CDR2 FQGNSA. Written as DNA, the CDR3 is TGTGCCAGCAGTCAAGCGGGGGACCGTTGGGAGACCCAGTACTTC. This encodes CASSQAGDRWETQYF. The whole variable domain, filled in from reference TRBV7-2 and TRBJ2-5, reads GAGVSQSPSNKVTEKGKDVELRCDPISGHTALYWYRQSLGQGLEFLIYFQGNSAPDKSGLPSDRFSAERTGGSVSTLTIQRTQQEDSAVYLCASSQAGDRWETQYFGPGTRLLVL.

The genes are TRBV20-1 and TRBJ2-2, with D uncertain. From germline, CDR1 is DFQATT and CDR2 SNEGSKA (reference sequence). The CDR3 spans 11 residues. V lost 6 bases, J lost 6 bases, and 8 bases lay in between. This CDR3 reads CSAHSPGELFF. CDR3 DNA sequence: TGCAGTGCCCACAGCCCCGGGGAGCTGTTTTTT.

V is TRBV7-8 and J is TRBJ1-4; D ambiguous. V dropped 5 bases and J dropped 1 base, with 14 bases sitting between them. CDR3 size: 16 residues. CDR1 and CDR2 (germline): SGHVS, FQNEAQ. The CDR3 nucleotides are TGTGCCAGCAGCCTACGCTCCTGGGGAACTAATGAAAAACTGTTTTTT. It encodes CASSLRSWGTNEKLFF.